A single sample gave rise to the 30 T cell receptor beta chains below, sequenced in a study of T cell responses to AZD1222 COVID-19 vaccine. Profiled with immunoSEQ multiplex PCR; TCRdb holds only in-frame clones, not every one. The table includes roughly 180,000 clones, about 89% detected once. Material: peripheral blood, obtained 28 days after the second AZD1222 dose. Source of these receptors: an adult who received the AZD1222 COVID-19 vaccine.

The chain's CDR3 is CASTSGGGETQYF. CDR3 nucleotide sequence: TGCGCCAGCACAAGTGGGGGAGGAGAGACCCAGTACTTC. The V call is TRBV5-1, the J call TRBJ2-5; TRBD2 is a possible D gene (6 bases). Trimming pared 6 bases from V and 4 bases from J, leaving 13 bases between. CDR1 SGHRS and CDR2 YFSETQ come from the germline V gene. This CDR3 spans 13 amino acids.

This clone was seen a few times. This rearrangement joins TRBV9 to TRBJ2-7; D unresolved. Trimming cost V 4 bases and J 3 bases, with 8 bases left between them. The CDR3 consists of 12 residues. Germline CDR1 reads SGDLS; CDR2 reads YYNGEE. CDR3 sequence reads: CASSSSDYEQYF. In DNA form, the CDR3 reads TGTGCCAGCAGCTCCTCGGACTACGAGCAGTACTTC.

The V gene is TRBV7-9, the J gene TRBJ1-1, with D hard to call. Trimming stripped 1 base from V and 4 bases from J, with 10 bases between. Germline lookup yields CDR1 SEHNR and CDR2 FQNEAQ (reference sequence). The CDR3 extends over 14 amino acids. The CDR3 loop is CASSLEWEGTEAFF. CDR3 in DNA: TGTGCCAGCAGCTTAGAATGGGAGGGCACTGAAGCTTTCTTT.

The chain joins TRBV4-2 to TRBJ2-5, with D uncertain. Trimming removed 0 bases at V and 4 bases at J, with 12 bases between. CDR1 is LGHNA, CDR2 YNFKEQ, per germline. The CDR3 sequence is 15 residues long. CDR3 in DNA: TGTGCCAGCAGCCAAGATTTTTCGAGCACAGAGACCCAGTACTTC. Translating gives CASSQDFSSTETQYF.

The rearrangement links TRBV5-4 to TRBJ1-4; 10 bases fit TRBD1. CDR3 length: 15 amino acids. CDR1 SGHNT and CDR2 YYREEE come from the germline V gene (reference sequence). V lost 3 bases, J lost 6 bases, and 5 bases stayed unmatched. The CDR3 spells CASSSTGTGDEKLFF. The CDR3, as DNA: TGTGCCAGCAGCTCTACCGGGACAGGGGATGAAAAACTGTTTTTT. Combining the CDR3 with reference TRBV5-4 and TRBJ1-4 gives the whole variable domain ETGVTQSPTHLIKTRGQQVTLRCSSQSGHNTVSWYQQALGQGPQFIFQYYREEENGRGNFPPRFSGLQFPNYSSELNVNALELDDSALYLCASSSTGTGDEKLFFGSGTQLSVL.

Here the CDR3 reads CASSLIGGPGNEQFF. CDR3 in DNA: TGCGCCAGCAGCTTGATAGGAGGGCCGGGGAATGAGCAGTTCTTC. V usage is TRBV5-1 and J usage is TRBJ2-1; D is perhaps TRBD2 (6 bases). Looked up from germline, CDR1 is SGHRS and CDR2 is YFSETQ. The ends were cut back, 1 base at V and 7 bases at J, with 15 bases in the middle. This CDR3 has 15 residues.

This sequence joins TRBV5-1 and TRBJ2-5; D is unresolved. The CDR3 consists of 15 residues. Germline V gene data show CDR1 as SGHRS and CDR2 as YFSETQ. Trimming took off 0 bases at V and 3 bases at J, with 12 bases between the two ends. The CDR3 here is CASSLASRLKETQYF. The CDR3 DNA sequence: TGCGCCAGCAGCTTGGCCTCGAGATTAAAAGAGACCCAGTACTTC.

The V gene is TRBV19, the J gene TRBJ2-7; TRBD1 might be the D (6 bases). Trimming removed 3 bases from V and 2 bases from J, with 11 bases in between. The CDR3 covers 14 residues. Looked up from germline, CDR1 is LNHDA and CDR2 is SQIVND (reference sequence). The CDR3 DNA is TGTGCCAGTAGTATTAACAGGGTGGCCTACGAGCAGTACTTC. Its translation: CASSINRVAYEQYF.

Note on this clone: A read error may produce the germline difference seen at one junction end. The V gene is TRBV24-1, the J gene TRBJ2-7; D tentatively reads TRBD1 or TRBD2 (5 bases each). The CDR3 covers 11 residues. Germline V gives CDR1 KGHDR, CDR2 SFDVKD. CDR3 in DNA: TGTGCCACCAGTGACTCGGGACGGTGGAACTTC. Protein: CATSDSGRWNF.

The CDR3 region is CAWGAGAKEKLFF. The CDR3 bases are TGTGCCTGGGGGGCGGGGGCCAAGGAAAAACTGTTTTTT. V is TRBV30 and J is TRBJ1-4; D may be TRBD1 (6 bases). The CDR3 loop spans 13 amino acids. Between the trimmed V and J ends, which lost 5 bases and 8 bases, there was a span of 15 bases. Germline values: CDR1 GTSNPN, CDR2 SVGIG (reference sequence).

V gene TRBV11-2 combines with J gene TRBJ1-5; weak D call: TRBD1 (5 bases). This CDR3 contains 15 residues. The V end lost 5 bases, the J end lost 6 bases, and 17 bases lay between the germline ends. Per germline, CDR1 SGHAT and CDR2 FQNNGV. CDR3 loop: CASSPGGAGTQPQHF. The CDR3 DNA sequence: TGTGCCAGCAGCCCGGGAGGGGCAGGGACTCAGCCCCAGCATTTT.

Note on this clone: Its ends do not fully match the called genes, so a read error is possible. CDR3 sequence reads: CASSLGAGVIGELFF. The DNA for the CDR3 is TGTGCTAGCAGCTTAGGGGCGGGAGTCATCGGGGAGCTGTTTTTT. The rearrangement joins TRBV7-7 to TRBJ2-2; 7 positions match TRBD2. The CDR3 length is 15 residues. Germline values: CDR1 SSHAT, CDR2 FNYEAQ (reference sequence).

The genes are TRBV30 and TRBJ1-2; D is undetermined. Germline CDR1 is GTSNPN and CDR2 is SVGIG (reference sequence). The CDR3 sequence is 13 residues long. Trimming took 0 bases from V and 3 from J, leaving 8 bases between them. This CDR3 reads CAWSVRSDYGYTF. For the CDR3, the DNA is TGTGCCTGGAGTGTACGATCGGACTATGGCTACACCTTC.

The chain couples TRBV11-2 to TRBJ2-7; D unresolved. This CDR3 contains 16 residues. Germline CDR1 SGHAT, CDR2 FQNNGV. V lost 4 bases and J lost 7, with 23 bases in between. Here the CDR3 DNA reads TGTGCCAGCAGCTCCGCCCCCAATCTTGGGATCTGGGAGCAGTACTTC. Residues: CASSSAPNLGIWEQYF.

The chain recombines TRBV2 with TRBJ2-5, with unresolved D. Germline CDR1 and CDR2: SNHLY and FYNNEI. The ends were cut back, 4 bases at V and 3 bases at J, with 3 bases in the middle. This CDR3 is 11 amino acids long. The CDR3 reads CASSAKETQYF. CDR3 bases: TGTGCCAGCAGTGCGAAAGAGACCCAGTACTTC.

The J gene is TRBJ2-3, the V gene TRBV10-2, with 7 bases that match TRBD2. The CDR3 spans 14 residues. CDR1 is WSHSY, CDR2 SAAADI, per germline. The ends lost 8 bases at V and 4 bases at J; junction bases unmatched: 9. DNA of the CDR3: TGCGCCAGCGGCACTAGCGTCCGTCCAGATACGCAGTATTTT. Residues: CASGTSVRPDTQYF.

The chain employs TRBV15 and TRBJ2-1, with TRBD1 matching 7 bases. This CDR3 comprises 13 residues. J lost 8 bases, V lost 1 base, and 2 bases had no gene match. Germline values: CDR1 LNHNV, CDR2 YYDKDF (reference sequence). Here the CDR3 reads CATSRATGDEQFF. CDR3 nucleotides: TGTGCCACCAGCAGAGCCACAGGGGATGAGCAGTTCTTC.

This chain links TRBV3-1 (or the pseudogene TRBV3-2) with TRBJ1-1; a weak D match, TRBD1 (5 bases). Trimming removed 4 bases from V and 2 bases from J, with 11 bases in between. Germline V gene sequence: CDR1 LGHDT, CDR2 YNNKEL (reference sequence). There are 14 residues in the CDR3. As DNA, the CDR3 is TGTGCCAGCAGCCGCAGACAGAGTAACACTGAAGCTTTCTTT. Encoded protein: CASSRRQSNTEAFF.

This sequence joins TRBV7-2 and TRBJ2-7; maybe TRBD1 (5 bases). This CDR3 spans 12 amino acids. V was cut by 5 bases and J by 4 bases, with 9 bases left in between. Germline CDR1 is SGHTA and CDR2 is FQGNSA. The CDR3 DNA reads TGTGCCAGCAGCGTAACAGGTTACGAGCAGTACTTC. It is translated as CASSVTGYEQYF.

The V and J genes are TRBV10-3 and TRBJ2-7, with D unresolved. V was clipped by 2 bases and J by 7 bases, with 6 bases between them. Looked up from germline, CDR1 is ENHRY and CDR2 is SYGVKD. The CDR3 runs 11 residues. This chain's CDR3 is CAISEAPEQYF. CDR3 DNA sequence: TGTGCCATCAGTGAGGCACCAGAGCAGTACTTC.

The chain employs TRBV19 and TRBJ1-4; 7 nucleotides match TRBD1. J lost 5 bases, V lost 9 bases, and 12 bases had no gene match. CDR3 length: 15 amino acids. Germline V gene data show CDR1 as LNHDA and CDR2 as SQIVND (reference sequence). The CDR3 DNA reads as TGTGCCAGCGGAAATCGGGACAGTGACAATGAAAAACTGTTTTTT. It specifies CASGNRDSDNEKLFF. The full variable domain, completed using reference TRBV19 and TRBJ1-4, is DGGITQSPKYLFRKEGQNVTLSCEQNLNHDAMYWYRQDPGQGLRLIYYSQIVNDFQKGDIAEGYSVSREKKESFPLTVTSAQKNPTAFYLCASGNRDSDNEKLFFGSGTQLSVL.

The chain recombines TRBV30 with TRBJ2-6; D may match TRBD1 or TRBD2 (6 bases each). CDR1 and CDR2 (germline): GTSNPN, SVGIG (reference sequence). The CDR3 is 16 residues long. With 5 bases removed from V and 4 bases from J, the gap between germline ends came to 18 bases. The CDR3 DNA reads TGTGCCTGGTCCGGACATCGGGGGCCAGGGGCCAACGTCCTGACTTTC. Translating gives CAWSGHRGPGANVLTF.

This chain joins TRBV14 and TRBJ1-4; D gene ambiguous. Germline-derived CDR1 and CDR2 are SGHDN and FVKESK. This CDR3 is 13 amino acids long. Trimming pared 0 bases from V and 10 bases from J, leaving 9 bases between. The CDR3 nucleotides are TGTGCCAGCAGCCAAGATCGGGTGGGAAAACTGTTTTTT. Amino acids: CASSQDRVGKLFF.

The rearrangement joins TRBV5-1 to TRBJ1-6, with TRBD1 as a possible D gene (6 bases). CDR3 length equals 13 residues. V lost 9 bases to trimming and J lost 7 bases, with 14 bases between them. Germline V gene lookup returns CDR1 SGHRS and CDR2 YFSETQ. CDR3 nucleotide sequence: TGCGCCATGACCAGGGGTCGGAATTCACCCCTCCACTTT. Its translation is CAMTRGRNSPLHF.

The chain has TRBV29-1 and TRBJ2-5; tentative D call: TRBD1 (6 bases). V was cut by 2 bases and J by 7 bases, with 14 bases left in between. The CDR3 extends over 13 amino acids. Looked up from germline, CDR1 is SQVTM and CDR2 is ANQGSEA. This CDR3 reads CSVERPGAGTQYF. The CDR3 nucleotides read TGCAGCGTTGAACGACCAGGGGCAGGGACCCAGTACTTC. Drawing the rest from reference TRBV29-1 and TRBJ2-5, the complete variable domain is SAVISQKPSRDICQRGTSLTIQCQVDSQVTMMFWYRQQPGQSLTLIATANQGSEATYESGFVIDKFPISRPNLTFSTLTVSNMSPEDSSIYLCSVERPGAGTQYFGPGTRLLVL.

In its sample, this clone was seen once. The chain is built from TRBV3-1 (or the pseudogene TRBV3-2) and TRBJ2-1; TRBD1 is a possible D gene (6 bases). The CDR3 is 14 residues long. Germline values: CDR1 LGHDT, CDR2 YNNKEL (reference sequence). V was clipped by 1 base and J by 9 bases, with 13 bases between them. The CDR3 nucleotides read TGTGCCAGCAGCCAAGTAAATCAGGGGCGTGAGCAGTTCTTC. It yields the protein CASSQVNQGREQFF.

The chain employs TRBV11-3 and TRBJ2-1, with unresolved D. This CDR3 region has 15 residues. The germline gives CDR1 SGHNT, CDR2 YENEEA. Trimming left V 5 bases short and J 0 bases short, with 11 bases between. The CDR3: CASSPTPSSYNEQFF. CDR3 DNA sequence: TGTGCCAGCAGCCCAACCCCAAGCTCCTACAATGAGCAGTTCTTC.

This CDR3 reads CASSLRGLAGGYNEQFF. The CDR3 DNA reads TGTGCCAGCAGCTTAAGGGGACTAGCGGGAGGGTACAATGAGCAGTTCTTC. V usage is TRBV11-2 and J usage is TRBJ2-1; TRBD2 matches 16 bases. In germline, CDR1 is SGHAT, CDR2 FQNNGV. The CDR3 has 17 residues. Trimming took 2 bases from V and 4 from J; bases not matched to a gene: 2.

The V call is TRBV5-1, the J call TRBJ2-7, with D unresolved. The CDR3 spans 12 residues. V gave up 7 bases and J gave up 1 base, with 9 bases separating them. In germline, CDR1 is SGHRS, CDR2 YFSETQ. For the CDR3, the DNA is TGCGCCAGCGGCGACACGTCCTACGAGCAGTACTTC. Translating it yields CASGDTSYEQYF.

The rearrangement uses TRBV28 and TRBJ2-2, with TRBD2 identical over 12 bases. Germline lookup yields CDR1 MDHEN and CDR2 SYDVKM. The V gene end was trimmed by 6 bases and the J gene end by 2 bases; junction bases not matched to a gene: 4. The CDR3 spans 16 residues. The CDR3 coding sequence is TGTGCCAGCAGGCCTAGCGGGAGGGCCAACACCGGGGAGCTGTTTTTT. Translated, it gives CASRPSGRANTGELFF.